This paragraph covers one TCR beta chain sequence. Its target is not known. Germline trimming cut 7 bases from V and 3 bases from J; bases unmatched to any gene: 3. The CDR3 is made up of 12 amino acids. The germline CDR1 and CDR2 sequences are GTSNPN and SVGIG (reference sequence). This sample was included in a study of immune cell composition in non-small cell lung cancer. Study-wide results and caveats: No significant correlation existed between pack-years smoked and tumour clonality. Lung squamous cell carcinoma tumours had significantly higher top 10 clone scores and productive clonality than lung adenocarcinoma. Approximately 79% of squamous and 30% to 40% of adenocarcinoma cases had tumour-associated clones >0.5%. Dominant in vivo tumour-associated clones were not shown to share tumour-reactive sequences.

The assay was immunoSEQ multiplex PCR, and TCRdb's table has in-frame clones only and misses some. The data show 4,000 to 5,000 clones, approximately 85% seen once. The clonotype comes from a human donor with non-small cell lung cancer. The V and J genes are TRBV30 and TRBJ2-7; TRBD2 aligns across 10 bases. Sequencing was performed on lung tumor tissue. This CDR3 is CALLAGGYEQYF. CDR3 DNA sequence: TGTGCCTTATTAGCGGGAGGCTACGAGCAGTACTTC.